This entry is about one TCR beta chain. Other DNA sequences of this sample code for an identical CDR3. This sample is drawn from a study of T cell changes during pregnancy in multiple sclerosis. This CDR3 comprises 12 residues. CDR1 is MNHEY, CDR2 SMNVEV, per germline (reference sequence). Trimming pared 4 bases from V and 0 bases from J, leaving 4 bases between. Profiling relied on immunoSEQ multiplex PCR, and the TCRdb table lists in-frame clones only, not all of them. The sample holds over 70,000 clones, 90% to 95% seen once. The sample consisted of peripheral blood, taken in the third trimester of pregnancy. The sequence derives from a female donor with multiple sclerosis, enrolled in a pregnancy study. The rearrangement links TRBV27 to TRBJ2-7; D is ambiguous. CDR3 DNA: TGTGCCAGCAGTTCTAGCTCCTACGAGCAGTACTTC. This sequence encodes CASSSSSYEQYF.